This T cell receptor beta chain was found in a study of T-cell memory formation after mild COVID-19. Study-wide points: Clones contracting day 15 to 85 were balanced CD4/CD8; later expanders leaned CD4+.

With regard to this clonotype: What it binds is unknown.

Each CDR3 protein is one row after TCRdb ran MiXCR on the 5' RACE reads. The sample has some 410,000 distinct CDR3 sequences; 23% are singletons. Sequenced material: PBMCs or a T cell subset sorted from them (not recorded which). The TCR sequence derives from an adult woman who had mild COVID-19 (a few samples of this study predate the infection). Cell type and time point are not known.

This CDR3 reads CASREHRPDTQYF. The CDR3, as DNA: TGTGCCAGCAGAGAACACAGACCAGATACGCAGTATTTT. The chain joins TRBV2 to TRBJ2-3; D gene uncertain. The germline CDR1 and CDR2 sequences are SNHLY and FYNNEI. The CDR3 covers 13 residues. V lost 6 bases and J lost 4, with 11 bases in between.